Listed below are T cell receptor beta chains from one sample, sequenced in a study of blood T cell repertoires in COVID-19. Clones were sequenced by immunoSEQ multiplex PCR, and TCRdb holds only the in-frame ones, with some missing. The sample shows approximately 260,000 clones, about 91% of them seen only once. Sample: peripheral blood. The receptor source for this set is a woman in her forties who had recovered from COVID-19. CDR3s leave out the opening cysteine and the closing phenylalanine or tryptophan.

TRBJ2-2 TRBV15 ATSRDAGAGVTGELF
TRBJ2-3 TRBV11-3 ASSLRNRATDTQY
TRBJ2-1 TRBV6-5 ASSYSSGYNEQF
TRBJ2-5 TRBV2 ATSKWGGEETQY
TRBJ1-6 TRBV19 ASSIEFGQDNSPLH
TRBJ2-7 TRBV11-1 ASSASGTYEQY
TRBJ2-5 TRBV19 ASSKLAEPQETQY
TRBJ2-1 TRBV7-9 ASSPISGGDEQF
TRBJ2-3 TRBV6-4 ASSAHQRADTQY
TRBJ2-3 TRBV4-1 ASSPSGVTQY
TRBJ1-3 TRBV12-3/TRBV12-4 ASFFFGNTIY
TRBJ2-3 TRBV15 ATSESLTSFSDTQY
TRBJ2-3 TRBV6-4 ASSGFQRGGLTDTQY
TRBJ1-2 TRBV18 ASSAGVQNYGYT
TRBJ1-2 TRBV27 ASSLSGGGLYGYT
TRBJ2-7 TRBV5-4 ASSLAGQGSDEQY
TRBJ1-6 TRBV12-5 ASGLVLTGSSYNSPLH
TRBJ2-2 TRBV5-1 ASSLAPASGGGGELF
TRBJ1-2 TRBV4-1 ASSPWTQGQNYGYT
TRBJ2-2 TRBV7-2 ASSSQGVAGELF
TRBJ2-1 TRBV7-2 ASSLVGLAGVDNEQF
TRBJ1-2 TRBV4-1 ASSLDTEGYT
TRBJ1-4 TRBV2 ASRPTGFEKLF
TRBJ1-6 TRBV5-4 ASSLGGDSPLH
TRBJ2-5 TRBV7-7 ASSYRGGEQETQY
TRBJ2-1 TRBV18 ASSPFGGGSIRNEQF